This T cell receptor (beta chain) was sequenced for a study of vaccination and CD4 T cells after COVID-19. Study in general: Vaccinees got either two BNT162b2 doses or two mRNA-1273 doses.

Treatment meaning: roughly 10-day PBMC culture with coronavirus spike peptide pools or control peptides (ViraFEST assay). Cells received half-medium changes with fresh IL-2 medium on days 3 and 7. With regard to this clonotype: The antigen is undetermined.

Per germline, CDR1 DFQATT and CDR2 SNEGSKA (reference sequence). The J segment lost 7 bases and the V segment lost 0 bases, leaving 7 bases of the junction unmatched. The CDR3 has 14 amino acids. At the Johns Hopkins FTIC core, DNA taken from cultured CD4+ T cells was sequenced by way of the Oncomine TCR Beta short-read assay. TCRdb re-called the PCR reads with MiXCR, one entry per CDR3 protein. Altogether some 18,000 distinct CDR3 sequences are present, 43% being singletons, with the ten largest covering about 7.2%. This sequence joins TRBV20-1 and TRBJ2-5; 8 bases are a match to TRBD2. This TCR came from a human donor who had recovered from COVID-19. Sequenced here: CD4+ T cells from blood, cultured in vitro, sampled after SARS-CoV-2 vaccination. The CDR3 sequence is CSARDRSGVGTQYF. In DNA form, the CDR3 reads TGCAGTGCTAGAGATCGTAGCGGGGTGGGGACCCAGTACTTC.